The next 4 T cell receptor beta chains were all read from a single sample in a study of T cells expressing NK-cell markers. TCRdb re-called the 5' RACE reads; every CDR3 protein appears as one record, without DNA. Found here are 350,000 to 400,000 distinct CDR3 sequences; the top ten clones hold approximately 11%. The sequenced material came from blood T cells: a sorted CD56 or NKG2C T cell subset, CD4+ or CD8+ T cells, or bulk PBMC T cells (not recorded which). The receptors were gathered from a woman aged 45 to 65 in good health.

The V call is TRBV3-1, the J call TRBJ1-2; the D gene TCRdb calls, TRBD1, cannot be checked with no DNA. Germline V CDR1 and CDR2: LGHDT, YNNKEL (reference sequence). CDR3 length: 11 amino acids. The CDR3 here is CASSQEQGRTF.

The chain has TRBV24-1 and TRBJ2-3; TCRdb's assignment of TRBD2 cannot be checked, as there is no DNA. Germline CDR1 and CDR2: KGHDR and SFDVKD. The CDR3 is 18 amino acids. The CDR3 is CATSDPAAAGGSTDTQYF.

The genes are TRBV5-8 and TRBJ2-1; with no DNA, the TCRdb D assignment of TRBD2 cannot be verified. The CDR3 covers 16 residues. The germline CDR1 and CDR2 sequences are SGHTS and YDEGEE. The chain's CDR3 is CASSLGTSGVYNEQFF.

The chain combines TRBV6-5 with TRBJ1-1. In germline, CDR1 is MNHEY, CDR2 SVGAGI. CDR3 length: 13 amino acids. CDR3 in amino acids: CASEKELNTEAFF.